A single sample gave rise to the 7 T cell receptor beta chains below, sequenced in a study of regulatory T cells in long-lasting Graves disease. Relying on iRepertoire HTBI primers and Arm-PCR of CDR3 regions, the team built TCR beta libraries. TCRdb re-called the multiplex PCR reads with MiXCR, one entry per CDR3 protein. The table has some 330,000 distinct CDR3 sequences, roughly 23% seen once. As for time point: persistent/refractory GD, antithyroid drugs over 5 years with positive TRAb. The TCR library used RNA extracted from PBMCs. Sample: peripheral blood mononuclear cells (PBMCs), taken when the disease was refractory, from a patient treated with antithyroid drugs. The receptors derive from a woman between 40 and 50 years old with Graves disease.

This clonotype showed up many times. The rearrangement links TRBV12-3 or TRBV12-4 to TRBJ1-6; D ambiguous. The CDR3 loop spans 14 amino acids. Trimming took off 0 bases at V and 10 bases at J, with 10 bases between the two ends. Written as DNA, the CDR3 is TGTGCCAGCAGTTTAGCACTCGGGAGCTCACCCCTCCACTTT. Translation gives CASSLALGSSPLHF.

The CDR3 region is CASSYSGARNTGELFF. The CDR3 nucleotides read TGTGCCAGCAGCTACTCGGGGGCGCGGAACACCGGGGAGCTGTTTTTT. The V call is TRBV7-2, the J call TRBJ2-2; D tentatively reads TRBD1 or TRBD2 (6 bases each). The CDR3 covers 16 residues. V lost 4 bases to trimming and J lost 1 base, with 13 bases between them. Germline loops: CDR1 SGHTA, CDR2 FQGNSA. Together with reference TRBV7-2 and TRBJ2-2, the CDR3 gives the full variable domain: GAGVSQSPSNKVTEKGKDVELRCDPISGHTALYWYRQSLGQGLEFLIYFQGNSAPDKSGLPSDRFSAERTGGSVSTLTIQRTQQEDSAVYLCASSYSGARNTGELFFGEGSRLTVL.

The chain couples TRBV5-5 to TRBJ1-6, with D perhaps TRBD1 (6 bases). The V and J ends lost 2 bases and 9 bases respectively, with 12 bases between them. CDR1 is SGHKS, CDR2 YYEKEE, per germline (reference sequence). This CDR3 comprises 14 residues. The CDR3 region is CASSFLQGGSPLHF. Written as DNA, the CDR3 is TGTGCCAGCAGCTTCTTACAGGGAGGTTCACCCCTCCACTTT.

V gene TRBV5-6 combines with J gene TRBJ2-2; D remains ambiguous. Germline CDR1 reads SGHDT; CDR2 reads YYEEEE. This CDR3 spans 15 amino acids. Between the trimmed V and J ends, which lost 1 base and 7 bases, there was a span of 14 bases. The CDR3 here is CASSLSAGWNGELFF. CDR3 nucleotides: TGTGCCAGCAGCTTGTCAGCAGGTTGGAACGGGGAGCTGTTTTTT. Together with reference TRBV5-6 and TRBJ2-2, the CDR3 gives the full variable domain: DAGVTQSPTHLIKTRGQQVTLRCSPKSGHDTVSWYQQALGQGPQFIFQYYEEEERQRGNFPDRFSGHQFPNYSSELNVNALLLGDSALYLCASSLSAGWNGELFFGEGSRLTVL.

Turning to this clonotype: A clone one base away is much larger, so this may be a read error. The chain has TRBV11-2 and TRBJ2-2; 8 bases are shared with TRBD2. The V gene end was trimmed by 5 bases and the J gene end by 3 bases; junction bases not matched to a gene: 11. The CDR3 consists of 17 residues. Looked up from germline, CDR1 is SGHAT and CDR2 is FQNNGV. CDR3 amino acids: CASSHTRASGYTGELFF. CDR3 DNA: TGTGCCAGCAGCCACACCCGGGCTAGCGGGTACACCGGGGAGCTGTTTTTT.

This CDR3 reads CASSLGGLRQAQETQYF. CDR3 bases: TGCGCCAGCAGCTTGGGGGGACTCCGACAAGCGCAAGAGACCCAGTACTTC. The chain is built from TRBV5-1 and TRBJ2-5, with D maybe TRBD2 (6 bases). V lost 0 bases and J lost 2, with 17 bases in between. This CDR3 region has 17 residues. Germline values: CDR1 SGHRS, CDR2 YFSETQ.

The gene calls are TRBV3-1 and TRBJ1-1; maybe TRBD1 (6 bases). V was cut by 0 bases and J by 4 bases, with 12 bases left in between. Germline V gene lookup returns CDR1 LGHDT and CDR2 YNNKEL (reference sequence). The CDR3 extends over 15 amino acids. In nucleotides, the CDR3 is TGTGCCAGCAGCCAAGATATAGTACAGGGCACTGAAGCTTTCTTT. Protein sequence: CASSQDIVQGTEAFF.